These T cell receptor beta chains were read from a single sample in a study of blood T cell repertoires in COVID-19. Clones were read by immunoSEQ multiplex PCR, and TCRdb kept only the in-frame ones, dropping some. Here the sample spans about 230,000 clones, roughly 81% being singletons. Sample: peripheral blood. These receptors were collected from a man aged 40-49 years with acute or convalescent COVID-19. CDR3s leave out the opening cysteine and the closing phenylalanine or tryptophan. D genes are given only for firm matches.

V	D	CDR3
TRBV7-9	.	ASSLVYSNSPLH
TRBV25-1	.	ASSEEGTNYGYT
TRBV6-4	TRBD2	ASSGTSGGGDEQF
TRBV9	.	ASSEGISYNSPLH
TRBV7-3	TRBD1	ASSLSGTGDTGELF
TRBV18	TRBD1	ASSSQGMSTDTQY
TRBV6-6	.	ASSYGAGRSEKLF
TRBV19	TRBD1	ASSIRDRGTGSVYEQY
TRBV5-4	.	ASSSGPSNQPQH
TRBV12-3/TRBV12-4	.	ASMEAGTEAF
TRBV7-6	TRBD2	ASSQGLTYEQY
TRBV18	TRBD1	ASSPDRGYSPLH
TRBV28	.	ASGSLNEKLF
TRBV2	.	ASRIRGNSYEQY
TRBV13	TRBD1	ASSFSRDRVLHT
TRBV16	.	ASSQSGQGYQPQH